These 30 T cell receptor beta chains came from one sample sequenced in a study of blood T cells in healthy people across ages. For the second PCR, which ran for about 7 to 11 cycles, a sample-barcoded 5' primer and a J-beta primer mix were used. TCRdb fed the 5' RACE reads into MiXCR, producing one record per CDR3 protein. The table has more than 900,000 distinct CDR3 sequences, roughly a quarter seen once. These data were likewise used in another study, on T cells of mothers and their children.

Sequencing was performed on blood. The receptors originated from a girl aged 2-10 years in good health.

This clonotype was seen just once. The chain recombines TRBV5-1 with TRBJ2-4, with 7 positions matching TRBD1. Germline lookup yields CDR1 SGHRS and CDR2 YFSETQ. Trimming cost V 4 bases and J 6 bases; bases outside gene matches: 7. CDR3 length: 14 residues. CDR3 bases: TGCGCCAGCAGCCCTGGGACAGCGTTAAACATTCAGTACTTC. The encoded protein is CASSPGTALNIQYF.

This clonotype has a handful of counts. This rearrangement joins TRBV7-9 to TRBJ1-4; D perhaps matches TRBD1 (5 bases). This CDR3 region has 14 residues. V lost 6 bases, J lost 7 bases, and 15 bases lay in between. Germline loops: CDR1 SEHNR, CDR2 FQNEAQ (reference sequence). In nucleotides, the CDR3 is TGTGCCAGCAGTCGGACGGGGGTACGTGAAAAACTGTTTTTT. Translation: CASSRTGVREKLFF.

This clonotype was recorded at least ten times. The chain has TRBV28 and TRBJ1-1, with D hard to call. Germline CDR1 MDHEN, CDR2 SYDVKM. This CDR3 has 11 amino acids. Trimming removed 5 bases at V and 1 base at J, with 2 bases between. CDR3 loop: CASSENTEAFF. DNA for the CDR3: TGTGCCAGCAGTGAGAACACTGAAGCTTTCTTT. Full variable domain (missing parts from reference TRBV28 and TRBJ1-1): DVKVTQSSRYLVKRTGEKVFLECVQDMDHENMFWYRQDPGLGLRLIYFSYDVKMKEKGDIPEGYSVSREKKERFSLILESASTNQTSMYLCASSENTEAFFGQGTRLTVV.

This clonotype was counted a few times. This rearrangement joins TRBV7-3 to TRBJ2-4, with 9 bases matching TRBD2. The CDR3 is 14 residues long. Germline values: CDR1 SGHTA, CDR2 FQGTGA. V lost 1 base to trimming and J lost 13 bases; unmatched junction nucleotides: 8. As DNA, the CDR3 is TGTGCCAGCAGCTTAAACCCGGGACTAGCCGGCCAGTACTTC. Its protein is CASSLNPGLAGQYF.

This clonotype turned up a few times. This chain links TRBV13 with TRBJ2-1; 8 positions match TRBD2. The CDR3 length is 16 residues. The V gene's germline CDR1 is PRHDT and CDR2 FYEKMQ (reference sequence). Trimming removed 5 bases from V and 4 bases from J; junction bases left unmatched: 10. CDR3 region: CASSPPQLAGYNEQFF. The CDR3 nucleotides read TGTGCCAGCAGCCCCCCACAGTTAGCGGGATACAATGAGCAGTTCTTC.

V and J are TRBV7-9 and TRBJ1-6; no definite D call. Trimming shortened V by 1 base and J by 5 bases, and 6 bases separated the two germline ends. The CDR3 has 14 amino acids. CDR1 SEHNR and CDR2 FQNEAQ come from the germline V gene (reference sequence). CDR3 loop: CASSLVFDNSPLHF. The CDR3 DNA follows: TGTGCCAGCAGCTTAGTCTTTGATAATTCACCCCTCCACTTT.

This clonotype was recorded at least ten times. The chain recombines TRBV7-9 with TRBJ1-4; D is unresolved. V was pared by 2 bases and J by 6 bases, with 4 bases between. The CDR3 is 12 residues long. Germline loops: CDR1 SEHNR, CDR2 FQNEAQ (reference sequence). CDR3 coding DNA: TGTGCCAGCAGCTTAAAGGATGAAAAACTGTTTTTT. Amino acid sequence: CASSLKDEKLFF.

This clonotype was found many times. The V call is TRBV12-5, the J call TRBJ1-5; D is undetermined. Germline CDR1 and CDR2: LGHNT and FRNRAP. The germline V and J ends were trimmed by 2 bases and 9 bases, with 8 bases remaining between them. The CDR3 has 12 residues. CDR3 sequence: CASGLTEWPQHF. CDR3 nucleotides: TGTGCTAGTGGTTTGACGGAGTGGCCCCAGCATTTT.

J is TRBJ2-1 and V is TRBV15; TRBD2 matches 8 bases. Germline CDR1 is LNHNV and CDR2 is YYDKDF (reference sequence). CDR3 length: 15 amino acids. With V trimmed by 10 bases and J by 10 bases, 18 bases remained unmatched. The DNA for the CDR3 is TGTGCCATAACTGTCGACGAATCAGGCGGGGGGGAGCAGTTCTTC. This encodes CAITVDESGGGEQFF. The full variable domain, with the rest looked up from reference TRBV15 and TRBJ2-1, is DAMVIQNPRYQVTQFGKPVTLSCSQTLNHNVMYWYQQKSSQAPKLLFHYYDKDFNNEADTPDNFQSRRPNTSFCFLDIRSPGLGDTAMYLCAITVDESGGGEQFFGPGTRLTVL.

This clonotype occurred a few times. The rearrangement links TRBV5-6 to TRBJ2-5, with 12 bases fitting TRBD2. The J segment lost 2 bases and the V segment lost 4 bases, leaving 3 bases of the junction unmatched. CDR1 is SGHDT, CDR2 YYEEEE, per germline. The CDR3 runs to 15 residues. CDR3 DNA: TGTGCCAGCAGCGGACTAGCGGGAACACAAGAGACCCAGTACTTC. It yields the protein CASSGLAGTQETQYF.

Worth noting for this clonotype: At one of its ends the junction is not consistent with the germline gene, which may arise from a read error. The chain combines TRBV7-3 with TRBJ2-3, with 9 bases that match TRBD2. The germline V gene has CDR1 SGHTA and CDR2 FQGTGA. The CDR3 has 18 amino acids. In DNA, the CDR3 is TGTGCCAGCAGCCCGGGACTAGCCCCGTTGGGTAGCACAGATACTCAGTATTTT. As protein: CASSPGLAPLGSTDTQYF.

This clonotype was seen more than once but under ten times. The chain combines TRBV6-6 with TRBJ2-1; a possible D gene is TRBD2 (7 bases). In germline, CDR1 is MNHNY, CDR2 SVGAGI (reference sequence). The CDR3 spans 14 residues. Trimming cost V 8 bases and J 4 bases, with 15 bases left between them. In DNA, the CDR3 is TGTGCCAGCCTAAGGGGGACTACTTACAATGAGCAGTTCTTC. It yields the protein CASLRGTTYNEQFF.

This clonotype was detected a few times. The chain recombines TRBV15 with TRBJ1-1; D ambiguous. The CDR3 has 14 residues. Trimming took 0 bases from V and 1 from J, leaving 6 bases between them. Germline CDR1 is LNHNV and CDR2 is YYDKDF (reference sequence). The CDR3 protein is CATSRDPGNTEAFF. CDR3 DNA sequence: TGTGCCACCAGCAGAGATCCAGGGAACACTGAAGCTTTCTTT.

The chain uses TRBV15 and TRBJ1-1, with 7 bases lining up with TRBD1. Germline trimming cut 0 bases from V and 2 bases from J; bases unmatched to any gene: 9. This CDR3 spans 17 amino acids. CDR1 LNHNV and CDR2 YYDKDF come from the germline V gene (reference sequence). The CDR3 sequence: CATSRDGWGQSNTEAFF. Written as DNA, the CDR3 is TGTGCCACCAGCAGAGATGGTTGGGGACAGTCTAACACTGAAGCTTTCTTT.

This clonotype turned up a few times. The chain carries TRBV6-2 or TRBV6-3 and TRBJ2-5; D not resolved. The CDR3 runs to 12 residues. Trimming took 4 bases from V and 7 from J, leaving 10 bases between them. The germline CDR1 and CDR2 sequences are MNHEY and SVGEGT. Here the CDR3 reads CASSSPGRTQYF. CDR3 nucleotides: TGTGCCAGCAGTTCGCCAGGCCGGACCCAGTACTTC.

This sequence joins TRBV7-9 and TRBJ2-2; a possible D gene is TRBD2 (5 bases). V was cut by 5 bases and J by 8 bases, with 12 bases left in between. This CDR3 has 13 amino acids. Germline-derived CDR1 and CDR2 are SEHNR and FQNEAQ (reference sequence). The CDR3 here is CASSALEIGELFF. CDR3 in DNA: TGTGCCAGCAGCGCACTAGAAATTGGGGAGCTGTTTTTT.

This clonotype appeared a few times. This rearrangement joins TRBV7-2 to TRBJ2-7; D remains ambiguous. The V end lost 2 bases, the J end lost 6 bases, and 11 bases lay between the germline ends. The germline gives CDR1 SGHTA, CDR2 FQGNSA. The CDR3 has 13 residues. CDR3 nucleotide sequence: TGTGCCAGCAGCTTACTCCCAGAAACCGAGCAGTACTTC. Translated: CASSLLPETEQYF.

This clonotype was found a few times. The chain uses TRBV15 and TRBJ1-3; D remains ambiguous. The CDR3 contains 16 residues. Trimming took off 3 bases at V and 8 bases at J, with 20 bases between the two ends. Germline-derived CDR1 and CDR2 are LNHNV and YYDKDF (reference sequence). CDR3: CATSSDMTGELDTIYF. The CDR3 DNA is TGTGCCACCAGCAGTGATATGACGGGCGAGTTGGACACCATATATTTT. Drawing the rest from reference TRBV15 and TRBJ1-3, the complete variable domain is DAMVIQNPRYQVTQFGKPVTLSCSQTLNHNVMYWYQQKSSQAPKLLFHYYDKDFNNEADTPDNFQSRRPNTSFCFLDIRSPGLGDTAMYLCATSSDMTGELDTIYFGEGSWLTVV.

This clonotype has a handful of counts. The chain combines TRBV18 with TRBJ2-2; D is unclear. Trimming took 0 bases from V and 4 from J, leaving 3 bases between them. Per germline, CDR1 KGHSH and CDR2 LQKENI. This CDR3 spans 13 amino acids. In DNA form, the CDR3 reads TGTGCCAGCTCACCACCGCCCACCGGGGAGCTGTTTTTT. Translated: CASSPPPTGELFF.

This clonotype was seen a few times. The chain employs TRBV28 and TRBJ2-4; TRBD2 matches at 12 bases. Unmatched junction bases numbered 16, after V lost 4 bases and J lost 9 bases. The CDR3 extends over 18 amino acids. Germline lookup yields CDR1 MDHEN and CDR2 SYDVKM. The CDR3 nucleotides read TGTGCCAGCAGTTCCCCCCGACTAGCGGGAGAGAATGGGGGCATTCAGTACTTC. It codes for CASSSPRLAGENGGIQYF.

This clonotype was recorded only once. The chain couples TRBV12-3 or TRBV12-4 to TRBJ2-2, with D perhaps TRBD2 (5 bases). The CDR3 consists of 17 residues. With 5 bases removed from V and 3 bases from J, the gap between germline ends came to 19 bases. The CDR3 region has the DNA TGTGCCAGCAGTCGTCGGGTGAGAGGGTCGTACACCGGGGAGCTGTTTTTT. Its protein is CASSRRVRGSYTGELFF.

The CDR3 nucleotides read TGCAGCCCATCTTCCCACAACAATGAGCAGTTCTTC. It yields the protein CSPSSHNNEQFF. The J gene is TRBJ2-1, the V gene TRBV29-1; D gene uncertain. The germline V and J ends were trimmed by 8 bases and 5 bases, with 13 bases remaining between them. The germline V gene encodes CDR1 SQVTM and CDR2 ANQGSEA. The CDR3 covers 12 residues.

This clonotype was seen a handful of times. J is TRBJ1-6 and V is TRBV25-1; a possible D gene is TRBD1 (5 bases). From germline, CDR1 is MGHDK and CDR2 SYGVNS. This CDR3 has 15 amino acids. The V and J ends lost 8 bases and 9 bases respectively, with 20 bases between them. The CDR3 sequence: CASLGAGVQASPLHF. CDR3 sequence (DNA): TGTGCCAGCCTCGGGGCGGGAGTTCAGGCTTCACCCCTCCACTTT.

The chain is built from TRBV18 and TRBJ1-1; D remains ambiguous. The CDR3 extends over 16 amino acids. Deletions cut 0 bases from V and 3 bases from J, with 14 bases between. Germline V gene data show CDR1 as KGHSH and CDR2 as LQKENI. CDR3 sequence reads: CASSPPRVSTHTEAFF. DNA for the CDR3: TGTGCCAGCTCACCACCGAGGGTCTCTACCCACACTGAAGCTTTCTTT.

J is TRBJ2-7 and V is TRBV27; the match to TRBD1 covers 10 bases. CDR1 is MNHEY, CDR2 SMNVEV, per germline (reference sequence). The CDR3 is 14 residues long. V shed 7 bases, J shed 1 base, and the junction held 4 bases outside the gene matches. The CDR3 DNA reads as TGTGCCAGCATACCGGGACAGGGGTCCTACGAGCAGTACTTC. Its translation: CASIPGQGSYEQYF.

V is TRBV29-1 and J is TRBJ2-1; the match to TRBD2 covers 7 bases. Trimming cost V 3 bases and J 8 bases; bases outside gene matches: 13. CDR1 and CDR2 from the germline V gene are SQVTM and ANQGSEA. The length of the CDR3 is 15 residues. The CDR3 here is CSVDLWGGRSDEQFF. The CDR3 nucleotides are TGCAGCGTTGATCTGTGGGGCGGGAGAAGCGATGAGCAGTTCTTC.

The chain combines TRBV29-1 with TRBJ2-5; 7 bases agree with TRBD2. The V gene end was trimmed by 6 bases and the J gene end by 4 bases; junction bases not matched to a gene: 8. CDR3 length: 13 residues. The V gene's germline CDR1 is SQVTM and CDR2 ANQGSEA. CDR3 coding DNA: TGCAGCGTGTGCACTTGGGAGGGAGAGACCCAGTACTTC. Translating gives CSVCTWEGETQYF.

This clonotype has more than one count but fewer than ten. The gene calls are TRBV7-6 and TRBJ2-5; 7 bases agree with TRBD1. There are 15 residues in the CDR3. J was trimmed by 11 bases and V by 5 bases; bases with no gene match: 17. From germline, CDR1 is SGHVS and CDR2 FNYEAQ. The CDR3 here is CASSDNRGSLGEQYF. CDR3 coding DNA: TGTGCCAGCAGCGATAACAGGGGAAGCCTGGGGGAGCAGTACTTC.

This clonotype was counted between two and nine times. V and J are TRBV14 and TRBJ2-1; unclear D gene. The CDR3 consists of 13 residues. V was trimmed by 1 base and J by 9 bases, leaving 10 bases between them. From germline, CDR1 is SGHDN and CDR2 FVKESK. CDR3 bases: TGTGCCAGCAGCCAAGCAGGTGTGACTGAGCAGTTCTTC. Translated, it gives CASSQAGVTEQFF. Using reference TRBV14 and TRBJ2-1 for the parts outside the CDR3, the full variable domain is EAGVTQFPSHSVIEKGQTVTLRCDPISGHDNLYWYRRVMGKEIKFLLHFVKESKQDESGMPNNRFLAERTGGTYSTLKVQPAELEDSGVYFCASSQAGVTEQFFGPGTRLTVL.

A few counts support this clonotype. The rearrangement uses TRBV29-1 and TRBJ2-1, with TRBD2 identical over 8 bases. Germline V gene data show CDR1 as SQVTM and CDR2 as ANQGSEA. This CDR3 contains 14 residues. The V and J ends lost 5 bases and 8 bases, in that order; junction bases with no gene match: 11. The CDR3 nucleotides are TGCAGCGTTCGTCCTCGGGGGGGGCAGGATGAGCAGTTCTTC. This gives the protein CSVRPRGGQDEQFF.